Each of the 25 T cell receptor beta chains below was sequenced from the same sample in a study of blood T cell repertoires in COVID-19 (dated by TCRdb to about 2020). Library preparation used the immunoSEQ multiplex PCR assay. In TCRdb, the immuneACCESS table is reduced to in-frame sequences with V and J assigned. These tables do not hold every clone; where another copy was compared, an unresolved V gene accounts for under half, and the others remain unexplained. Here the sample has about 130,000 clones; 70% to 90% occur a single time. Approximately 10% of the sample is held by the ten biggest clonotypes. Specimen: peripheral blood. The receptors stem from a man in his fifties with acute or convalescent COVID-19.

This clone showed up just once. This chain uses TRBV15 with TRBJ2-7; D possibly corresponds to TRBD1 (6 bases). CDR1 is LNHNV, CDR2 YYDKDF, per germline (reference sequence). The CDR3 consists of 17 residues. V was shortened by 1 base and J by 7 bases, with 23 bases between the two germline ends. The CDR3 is CATSRALTGWVLGEQYF. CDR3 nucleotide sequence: TGTGCCACCAGCAGAGCGTTAACAGGGTGGGTTCTCGGAGAGCAGTACTTC.

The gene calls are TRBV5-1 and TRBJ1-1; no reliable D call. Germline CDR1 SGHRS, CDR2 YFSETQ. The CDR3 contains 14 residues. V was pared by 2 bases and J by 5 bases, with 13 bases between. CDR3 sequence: CASSFLSGGTEAFF. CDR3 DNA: TGCGCCAGCAGCTTTTTGTCGGGCGGGACTGAAGCTTTCTTT.

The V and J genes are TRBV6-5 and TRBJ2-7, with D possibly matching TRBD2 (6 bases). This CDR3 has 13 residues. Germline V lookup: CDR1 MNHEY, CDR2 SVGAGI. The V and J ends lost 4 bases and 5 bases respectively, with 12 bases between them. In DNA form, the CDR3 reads TGTGCCAGCAGTTTTCCCGGGAGTAACGAGCAGTACTTC. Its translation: CASSFPGSNEQYF.

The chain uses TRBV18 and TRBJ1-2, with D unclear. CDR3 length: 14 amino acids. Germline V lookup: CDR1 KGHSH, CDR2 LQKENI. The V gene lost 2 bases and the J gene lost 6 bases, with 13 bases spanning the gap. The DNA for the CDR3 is TGTGCCAGCTCACCAATAGCAGCGAGCGATGGCTACACCTTC. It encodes CASSPIAASDGYTF.

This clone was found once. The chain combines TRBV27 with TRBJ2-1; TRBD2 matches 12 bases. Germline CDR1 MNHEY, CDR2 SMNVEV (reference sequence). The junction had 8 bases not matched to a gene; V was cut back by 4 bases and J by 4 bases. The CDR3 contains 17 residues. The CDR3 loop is CASSSGTSGPTYNEQFF. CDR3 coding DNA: TGTGCCAGCAGTTCAGGGACTAGCGGGCCAACGTACAATGAGCAGTTCTTC.

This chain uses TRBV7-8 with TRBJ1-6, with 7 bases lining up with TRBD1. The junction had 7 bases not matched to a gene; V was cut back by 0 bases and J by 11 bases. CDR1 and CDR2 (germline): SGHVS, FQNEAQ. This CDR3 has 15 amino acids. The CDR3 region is CASSLARGLWAPLHF. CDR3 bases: TGTGCCAGCAGCTTAGCGAGGGGGCTGTGGGCACCCCTCCACTTT.

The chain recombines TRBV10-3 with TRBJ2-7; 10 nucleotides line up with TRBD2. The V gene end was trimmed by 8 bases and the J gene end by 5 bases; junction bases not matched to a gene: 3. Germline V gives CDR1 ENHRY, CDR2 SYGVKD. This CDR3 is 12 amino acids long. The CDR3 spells CAISGLADEQYF. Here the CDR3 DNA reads TGTGCCATCTCAGGACTAGCGGACGAGCAGTACTTC.

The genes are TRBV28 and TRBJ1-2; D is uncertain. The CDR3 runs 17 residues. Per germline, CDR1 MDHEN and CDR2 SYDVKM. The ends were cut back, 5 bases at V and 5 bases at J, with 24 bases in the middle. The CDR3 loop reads CASSPEPGSGGVYGYTF. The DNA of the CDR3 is TGTGCCAGCAGTCCGGAGCCGGGCAGCGGCGGGGTGTATGGCTACACCTTC.

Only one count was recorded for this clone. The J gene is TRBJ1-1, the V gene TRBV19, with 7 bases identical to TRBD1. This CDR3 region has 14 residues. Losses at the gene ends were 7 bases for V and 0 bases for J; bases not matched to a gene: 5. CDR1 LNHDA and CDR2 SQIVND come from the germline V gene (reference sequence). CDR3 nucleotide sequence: TGTGCCAGTATTGGGGGACAGTTGAACACTGAAGCTTTCTTT. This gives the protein CASIGGQLNTEAFF.

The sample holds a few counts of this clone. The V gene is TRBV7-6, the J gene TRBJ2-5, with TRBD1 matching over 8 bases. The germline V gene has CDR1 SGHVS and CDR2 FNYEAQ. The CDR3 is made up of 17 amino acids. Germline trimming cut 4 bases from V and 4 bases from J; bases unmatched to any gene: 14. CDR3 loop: CASSSLGQGARRETQYF. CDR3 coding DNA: TGTGCCAGCAGCTCCTTGGGCCAGGGGGCGCGTAGAGAGACCCAGTACTTC.

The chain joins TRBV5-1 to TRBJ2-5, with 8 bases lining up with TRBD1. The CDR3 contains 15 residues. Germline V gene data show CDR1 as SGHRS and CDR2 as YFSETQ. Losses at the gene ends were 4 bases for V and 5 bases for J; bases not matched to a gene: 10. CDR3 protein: CASSLTPGGRETQYF. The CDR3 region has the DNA TGCGCCAGCAGCCTAACCCCAGGGGGCAGGGAGACCCAGTACTTC.

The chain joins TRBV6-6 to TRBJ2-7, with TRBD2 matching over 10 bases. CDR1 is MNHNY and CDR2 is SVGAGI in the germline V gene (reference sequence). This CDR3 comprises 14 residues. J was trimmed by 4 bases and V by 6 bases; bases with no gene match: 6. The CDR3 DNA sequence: TGTGCCAGCAGCCCCTCTAGCGGGAGATACGAGCAGTACTTC. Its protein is CASSPSSGRYEQYF.

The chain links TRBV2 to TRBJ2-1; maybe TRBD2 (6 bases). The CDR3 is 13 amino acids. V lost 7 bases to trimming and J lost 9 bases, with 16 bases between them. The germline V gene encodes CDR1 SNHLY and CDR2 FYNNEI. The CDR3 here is CASTGSSVSEQFF. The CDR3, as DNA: TGTGCCAGCACCGGGAGTTCTGTCAGTGAGCAGTTCTTC.

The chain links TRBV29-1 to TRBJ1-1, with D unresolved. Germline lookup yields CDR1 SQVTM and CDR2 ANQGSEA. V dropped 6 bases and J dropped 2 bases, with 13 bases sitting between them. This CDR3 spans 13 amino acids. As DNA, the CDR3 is TGCAGCGTCTCCCCCCAACAAAACACTGAAGCTTTCTTT. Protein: CSVSPQQNTEAFF.

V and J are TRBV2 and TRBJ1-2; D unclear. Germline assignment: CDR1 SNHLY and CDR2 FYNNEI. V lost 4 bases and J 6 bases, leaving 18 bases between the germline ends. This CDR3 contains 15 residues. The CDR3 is CASSVVRGEGNGYTF. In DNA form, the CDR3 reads TGTGCCAGCAGTGTCGTCCGGGGTGAGGGAAATGGCTACACCTTC. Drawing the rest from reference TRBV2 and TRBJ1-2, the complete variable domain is EPEVTQTPSHQVTQMGQEVILRCVPISNHLYFYWYRQILGQKVEFLVSFYNNEISEKSEIFDDQFSVERPDGSNFTLKIRSTKLEDSAMYFCASSVVRGEGNGYTFGSGTRLTVV.

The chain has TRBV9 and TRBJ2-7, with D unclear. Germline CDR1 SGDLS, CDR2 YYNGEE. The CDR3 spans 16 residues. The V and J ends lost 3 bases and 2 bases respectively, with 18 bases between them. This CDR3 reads CASSALSMSSPYEQYF. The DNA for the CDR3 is TGTGCCAGCAGCGCCCTGTCAATGTCGAGCCCCTACGAGCAGTACTTC.

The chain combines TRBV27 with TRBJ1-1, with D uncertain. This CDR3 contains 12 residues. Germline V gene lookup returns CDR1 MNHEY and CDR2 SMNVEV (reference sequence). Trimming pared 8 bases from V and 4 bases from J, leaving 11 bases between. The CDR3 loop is CASGPEGTEAFF. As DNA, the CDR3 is TGTGCCAGCGGGCCGGAGGGCACTGAAGCTTTCTTT.

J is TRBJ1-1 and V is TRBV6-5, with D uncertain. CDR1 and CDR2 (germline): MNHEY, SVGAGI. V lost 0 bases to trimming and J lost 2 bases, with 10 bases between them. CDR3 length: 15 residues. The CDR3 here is CASSYSVQINTEAFF. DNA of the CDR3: TGTGCCAGCAGTTACTCGGTCCAGATCAACACTGAAGCTTTCTTT.

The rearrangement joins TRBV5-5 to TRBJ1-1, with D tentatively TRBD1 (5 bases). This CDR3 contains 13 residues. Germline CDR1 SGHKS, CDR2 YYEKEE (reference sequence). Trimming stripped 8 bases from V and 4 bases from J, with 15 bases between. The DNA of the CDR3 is TGTGCCAGTTCCAGGGTTTTGGGCACTGAAGCTTTCTTT. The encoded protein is CASSRVLGTEAFF.

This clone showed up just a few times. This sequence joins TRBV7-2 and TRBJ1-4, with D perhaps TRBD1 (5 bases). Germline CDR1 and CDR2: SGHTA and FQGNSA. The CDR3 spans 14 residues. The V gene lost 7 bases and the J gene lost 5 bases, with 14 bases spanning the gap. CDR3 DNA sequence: TGTGCCAGCACGGGGAACGGGGGGAATGAAAAACTGTTTTTT. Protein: CASTGNGGNEKLFF.

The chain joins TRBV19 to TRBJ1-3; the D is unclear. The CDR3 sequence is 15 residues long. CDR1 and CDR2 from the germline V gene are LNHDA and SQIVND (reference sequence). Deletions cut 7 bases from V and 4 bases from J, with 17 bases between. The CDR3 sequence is CASTAVRTGGNTIYF. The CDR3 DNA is TGTGCCAGTACCGCAGTGAGGACTGGAGGAAACACCATATATTTT.

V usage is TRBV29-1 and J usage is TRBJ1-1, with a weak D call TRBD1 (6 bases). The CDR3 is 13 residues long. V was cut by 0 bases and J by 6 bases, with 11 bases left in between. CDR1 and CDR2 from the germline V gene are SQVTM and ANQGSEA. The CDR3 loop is CSVEEQSGAEAFF. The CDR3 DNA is TGCAGCGTTGAAGAACAATCAGGGGCTGAAGCTTTCTTT.

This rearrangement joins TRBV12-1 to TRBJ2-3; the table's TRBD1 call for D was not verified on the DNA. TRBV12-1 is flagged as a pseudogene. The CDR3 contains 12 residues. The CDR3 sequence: CASSSLLAAQYF. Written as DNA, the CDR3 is TGTGCCAGCAGCTCCCTTTTGGCTGCGCAGTATTTT.

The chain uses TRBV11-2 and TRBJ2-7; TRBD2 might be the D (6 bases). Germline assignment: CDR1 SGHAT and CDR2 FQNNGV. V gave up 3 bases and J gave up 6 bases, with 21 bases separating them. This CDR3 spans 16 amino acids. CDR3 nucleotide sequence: TGTGCCAGCAGCTTCTTAGTAACAGGACTATCTGTCGAGCAGTACTTC. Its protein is CASSFLVTGLSVEQYF.

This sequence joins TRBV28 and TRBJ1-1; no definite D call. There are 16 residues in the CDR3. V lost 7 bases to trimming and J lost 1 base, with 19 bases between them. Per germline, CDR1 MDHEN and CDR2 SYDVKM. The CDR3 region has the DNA TGTGCCAGCATACCCAGGAGGGTGTGGGAGAACACTGAAGCTTTCTTT. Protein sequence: CASIPRRVWENTEAFF.